Following are 18 T cell receptor beta chains from one sample sequenced in a study of blood T cell repertoires in COVID-19. Here immunoSEQ multiplex PCR was the method, and the copy in TCRdb shows in-frame clones only, minus some. The table has over 150,000 clones, roughly 87% seen once; the top ten hold roughly 7%. Specimen: PBMCs or T cells enriched from blood (not recorded which). These receptors originate from a woman aged 45-65 years who had recovered from COVID-19.

The gene calls are TRBV27 and TRBJ2-2, with a weak D call TRBD2 (6 bases). Per germline, CDR1 MNHEY and CDR2 SMNVEV (reference sequence). The V gene lost 11 bases and the J gene lost 4 bases, with 8 bases spanning the gap. The CDR3 loop spans 11 amino acids. The DNA for the CDR3 is TGTGCCGTGGGAGGCACCGGGGAGCTGTTTTTT. The encoded protein is CAVGGTGELFF.

The V gene is TRBV7-9, the J gene TRBJ2-2; D not resolved. This CDR3 spans 14 amino acids. CDR1 is SEHNR, CDR2 FQNEAQ, per germline (reference sequence). V lost 2 bases to trimming and J lost 6 bases, with 10 bases between them. CDR3 DNA: TGTGCCAGCAGCTTATTCCCTTCCCCCGGGGAGCTGTTTTTT. This sequence encodes CASSLFPSPGELFF.

This chain links TRBV10-3 with TRBJ1-1; no clear D. There are 12 residues in the CDR3. V was clipped by 3 bases and J by 3 bases, with 5 bases between them. Looked up from germline, CDR1 is ENHRY and CDR2 is SYGVKD. This CDR3 reads CAISDSDTEAFF. The DNA of the CDR3 is TGTGCCATCAGTGACAGTGACACTGAAGCTTTCTTT.

This chain uses TRBV19 with TRBJ2-7; 9 nucleotides line up with TRBD1. Looked up from germline, CDR1 is LNHDA and CDR2 is SQIVND (reference sequence). The CDR3 has 13 residues. V was clipped by 4 bases and J by 5 bases; unmatched bases: 3. The CDR3 DNA follows: TGTGCCAGTAGTACGACAGGGGGTCACGAGCAGTACTTC. Encoded protein: CASSTTGGHEQYF.

V is TRBV15 and J is TRBJ2-1; TRBD1 aligns across 10 bases. Germline assignment: CDR1 LNHNV and CDR2 YYDKDF (reference sequence). Trimming cost V 1 base and J 6 bases; bases outside gene matches: 6. The CDR3 spans 16 residues. This chain's CDR3 is CATSRGRQGAGNEQFF. CDR3 in DNA: TGTGCCACCAGCAGAGGCCGACAGGGGGCGGGCAATGAGCAGTTCTTC.

The chain uses TRBV3-1 (or the pseudogene TRBV3-2) and TRBJ2-1, with a possible D match to TRBD2 (6 bases). CDR1 is LGHDT, CDR2 YNNKEL, per germline (reference sequence). There are 14 residues in the CDR3. V lost 4 bases to trimming and J lost 6 bases, with 13 bases between them. In DNA form, the CDR3 reads TGTGCCAGCAGCCGACGGGAGAGTAGCAATGAGCAGTTCTTC. Its translation: CASSRRESSNEQFF.

The V call is TRBV3-1 (or the pseudogene TRBV3-2), the J call TRBJ1-2, with TRBD1 identical over 8 bases. This CDR3 is 14 amino acids long. The germline gives CDR1 LGHDT, CDR2 YNNKEL (reference sequence). V lost 2 bases to trimming and J lost 5 bases; unmatched junction nucleotides: 4. The CDR3, as DNA: TGTGCCAGCAGCCAAACGACAGGGGTATATGGCTACACCTTC. Translated, it gives CASSQTTGVYGYTF.

This chain joins TRBV6-2 or TRBV6-3 and TRBJ1-2; 9 positions agree with TRBD1. V was clipped by 4 bases and J by 14 bases; unmatched bases: 11. Germline V gene data show CDR1 as MNHEY and CDR2 as SVGEGT. There are 13 residues in the CDR3. In DNA form, the CDR3 reads TGTGCCAGCAGTTTCCCGGGACAGGGAAGTGGGACCTTC. Its protein product is CASSFPGQGSGTF.

This clone has just one count. V and J are TRBV2 and TRBJ1-2; D is ambiguous. The germline V gene has CDR1 SNHLY and CDR2 FYNNEI. V was pared by 3 bases and J by 4 bases, with 3 bases between. There are 11 residues in the CDR3. CDR3 in DNA: TGTGCCAGCAGTGACGGCTATGGCTACACCTTC. Protein sequence: CASSDGYGYTF.

The V call is TRBV5-1, the J call TRBJ2-1; D is perhaps TRBD2 (5 bases). The CDR3 spans 15 residues. The V end lost 6 bases, the J end lost 0 bases, and 13 bases lay between the germline ends. Germline CDR1 is SGHRS and CDR2 is YFSETQ. In DNA form, the CDR3 reads TGCGCCAGCACCTCAACTGGGAGCTCCTACAATGAGCAGTTCTTC. This gives the protein CASTSTGSSYNEQFF.

This clone was observed once. The chain is built from TRBV19 and TRBJ1-1; a possible D gene is TRBD1 (6 bases). Deletions cut 3 bases from V and 1 base from J, with 12 bases between. This CDR3 region has 15 residues. Germline V gene sequence: CDR1 LNHDA, CDR2 SQIVND (reference sequence). The CDR3 region is CASSILGAGNTEAFF. The CDR3, as DNA: TGTGCCAGTAGTATTCTGGGGGCGGGGAACACTGAAGCTTTCTTT.

V gene TRBV11-3 combines with J gene TRBJ2-1; a weak D match, TRBD1 (7 bases). The germline V gene encodes CDR1 SGHNT and CDR2 YENEEA. The CDR3 loop spans 14 amino acids. V was clipped by 6 bases and J by 6 bases, with 15 bases between them. CDR3: CASRNRGGSNEQFF. The CDR3 bases are TGTGCCAGCAGAAACAGGGGAGGAAGCAATGAGCAGTTCTTC.

The genes are TRBV2 and TRBJ2-1, with a weak D call TRBD2 (5 bases). The CDR3 is 15 amino acids. The germline gives CDR1 SNHLY, CDR2 FYNNEI. V dropped 1 base and J dropped 6 bases, with 13 bases sitting between them. CDR3: CASSEVGVAPNEQFF. CDR3 bases: TGTGCCAGCAGTGAAGTGGGAGTGGCTCCCAATGAGCAGTTCTTC.

The V call is TRBV28, the J call TRBJ2-7; weak D call: TRBD1 (5 bases). The CDR3 length is 15 residues. The V end lost 6 bases, the J end lost 5 bases, and 20 bases lay between the germline ends. Germline V gene sequence: CDR1 MDHEN, CDR2 SYDVKM. The CDR3 DNA sequence: TGTGCCAGCAGGAGTTTAGGGCAGGGCCCAGACGAGCAGTACTTC. It yields the protein CASRSLGQGPDEQYF.

The V gene is TRBV19, the J gene TRBJ1-4; D is unclear. The V end was cut by 4 bases, the J end by 8 bases, with 17 bases between. CDR3 length: 15 amino acids. Germline V gene data show CDR1 as LNHDA and CDR2 as SQIVND (reference sequence). The CDR3 protein is CASSTPGRRGEKLFF. DNA for the CDR3: TGTGCCAGTAGTACCCCCGGGCGACGGGGAGAAAAACTGTTTTTT.

This clone appeared once. The chain couples TRBV13 to TRBJ2-3, with D possibly being TRBD1 (6 bases). V lost 5 bases and J 11 bases, leaving 20 bases between the germline ends. Germline CDR1 PRHDT, CDR2 FYEKMQ (reference sequence). CDR3 length equals 14 residues. CDR3 in amino acids: CASSVLTAQGRQYF. The DNA for the CDR3 is TGTGCCAGCAGCGTGTTGACTGCGCAGGGGAGGCAGTATTTT. Filled out from reference TRBV13 and TRBJ2-3, the complete variable domain reads AAGVIQSPRHLIKEKRETATLKCYPIPRHDTVYWYQQGPGQDPQFLISFYEKMQSDKGSIPDRFSAQQFSDYHSELNMSSLELGDSALYFCASSVLTAQGRQYFGPGTRLTVL.

Concerning this clone: One end of the junction fails to match germline, which may point to a read error. The V gene is TRBV6-6, the J gene TRBJ2-3; 10 bases map to TRBD2. The CDR3 runs to 12 residues. Germline CDR1 MNHNY, CDR2 SVGAGI (reference sequence). The CDR3 nucleotides read TGCGGGGCTAGCGGGAGAACAGATACGCAGTATTTT. It encodes CGASGRTDTQYF.

This chain connects TRBV6-2 or TRBV6-3 to TRBJ2-1, with 9 bases that match TRBD2. Germline V lookup: CDR1 MNHEY, CDR2 SVGEGT. This CDR3 is 15 amino acids long. The J segment lost 8 bases and the V segment lost 2 bases, leaving 7 bases of the junction unmatched. The CDR3 region is CASSYDGSGSHEQFF. The CDR3 coding sequence is TGTGCCAGCAGTTACGACGGTAGCGGGAGTCATGAGCAGTTCTTC.